This TCR beta chain was identified during a study of vaccination and CD4 T cells after COVID-19. Findings and limits, study-wide: In convalescent patients, 304 of 307 vaccine-specific clones were spike mono-reactive.

Described treatment: roughly ten-day PBMC culture with coronavirus spike peptide pools or control peptides (ViraFEST assay). The CDR3 loop spans 17 amino acids. The ends were cut back, 6 bases at V and 4 bases at J, with 19 bases in the middle. For this clonotype: Its antigen is still unknown.

The Oncomine TCR Beta short-read assay was applied to DNA of cultured CD4+ T cells. TCRdb analysed the PCR reads with MiXCR anew, one entry per CDR3 protein. Among tens of thousands of distinct CDR3 sequences listed, roughly 45% were seen once. Sequencing input: CD4+ T cells from blood, cultured in vitro. V and J are TRBV12-3 or TRBV12-4 and TRBJ2-6, with a tentative D call TRBD1 (5 bases). This receptor was obtained from a human donor who had recovered from COVID-19. CDR3 loop: CASSVAGSAGGANVLTF. In nucleotides, the CDR3 is TGTGCCAGCAGCGTAGCAGGGTCAGCTGGCGGGGCCAACGTCCTGACTTTC.